Below, 10 T cell receptor beta chains from the same sample are listed, as sequenced in a study of blood T cell repertoires in COVID-19. Only in-frame clones appear in the TCRdb table, and some are missing; sequencing was by immunoSEQ multiplex PCR. The top ten clones hold 0.95% to 1.5% of a sample with under 300,000 clones, about nine tenths of them seen once. Material for sequencing was PBMCs or T cells enriched from blood (not recorded which). Every receptor here comes from a human donor in a cohort exposed to, infected with or recovered from COVID-19 (not recorded which). The donor label of this sample is uncertain.

This sequence joins TRBV28 and TRBJ1-6; a weak D match, TRBD1 (5 bases). CDR1 and CDR2 (germline): MDHEN, SYDVKM. This CDR3 is 14 amino acids long. V gave up 3 bases and J gave up 7 bases, with 10 bases separating them. CDR3 coding DNA: TGTGCCAGCAGTTTTTCGCAGGGCAATTCACCCCTCCACTTT. This sequence encodes CASSFSQGNSPLHF.

The rearrangement links TRBV2 to TRBJ2-5; 8 nucleotides align to TRBD2. V lost 9 bases, J lost 1 base, and 7 bases stayed unmatched. CDR3 length: 14 residues. CDR1 and CDR2 from the germline V gene are SNHLY and FYNNEI. The chain's CDR3 is CARGLSGGQETQYF. CDR3 nucleotides: TGTGCCAGGGGGTTAAGCGGGGGCCAAGAGACCCAGTACTTC.

This clone has only one observation. This sequence joins TRBV30 and TRBJ2-7; D unresolved. The germline V gene encodes CDR1 GTSNPN and CDR2 SVGIG (reference sequence). V was shortened by 0 bases and J by 7 bases, with 22 bases between the two germline ends. This CDR3 region has 16 residues. The CDR3 protein is CAWSVPLIPGSGEQYF. The CDR3 DNA reads as TGTGCCTGGAGTGTACCCCTTATTCCCGGGTCTGGTGAGCAGTACTTC.

J is TRBJ2-5 and V is TRBV9, with D possibly TRBD2 on 6 matching bases. Trimming took off 4 bases at V and 1 base at J, with 17 bases between the two ends. Germline-derived CDR1 and CDR2 are SGDLS and YYNGEE. The CDR3 is 16 residues long. CDR3 in amino acids: CASSSRGGASQETQYF. The CDR3, as DNA: TGTGCCAGCAGCTCTCGGGGAGGAGCATCCCAAGAGACCCAGTACTTC. Combining the CDR3 with reference TRBV9 and TRBJ2-5 gives the whole variable domain DSGVTQTPKHLITATGQRVTLRCSPRSGDLSVYWYQQSLDQGLQFLIQYYNGEERAKGNILERFSAQQFPDLHSELNLSSLELGDSALYFCASSSRGGASQETQYFGPGTRLLVL.

In its sample, this clone was seen once. This chain connects TRBV29-1 to TRBJ1-2; 8 bases are a match to TRBD1. J gave up 8 bases and V 3 bases, and 8 bases lay outside the gene matches. The CDR3 is 13 amino acids. Germline V gene sequence: CDR1 SQVTM, CDR2 ANQGSEA. As DNA, the CDR3 is TGCAGCGTTGAGGGACAGGCGATGGGGGGCTACACCTTC. This sequence encodes CSVEGQAMGGYTF.

This chain uses TRBV7-9 with TRBJ2-7; D unresolved. CDR3 length: 14 residues. The V gene's germline CDR1 is SEHNR and CDR2 FQNEAQ (reference sequence). V lost 3 bases, J lost 1 base, and 10 bases lay in between. CDR3 nucleotide sequence: TGTGCCAGCAGCTTCGATAGTTTGTCCTACGAGCAGTACTTC. Amino acid sequence: CASSFDSLSYEQYF.

This chain joins TRBV5-1 and TRBJ2-7, with a possible D match to TRBD1 (6 bases). There are 18 residues in the CDR3. The ends were cut back, 0 bases at V and 3 bases at J, with 22 bases in the middle. In germline, CDR1 is SGHRS, CDR2 YFSETQ. CDR3 sequence: CASSLDIMDSRPGYEQYF. CDR3 DNA sequence: TGCGCCAGCAGCTTGGACATTATGGACAGTCGACCGGGCTACGAGCAGTACTTC.

This clone was observed a handful of times. The gene calls are TRBV6-5 and TRBJ1-4, with D possibly matching TRBD1 (5 bases). Trimming stripped 0 bases from V and 7 bases from J, with 12 bases between. The germline gives CDR1 MNHEY, CDR2 SVGAGI. This CDR3 has 15 amino acids. The CDR3 sequence: CASSYSAGFVEKLFF. CDR3 DNA sequence: TGTGCCAGCAGTTACTCGGCAGGGTTCGTTGAAAAACTGTTTTTT.

V is TRBV28 and J is TRBJ1-3; D might be TRBD1 (6 bases). Deletions cut 4 bases from V and 0 bases from J, with 10 bases between. This CDR3 is built from 15 residues. Germline loops: CDR1 MDHEN, CDR2 SYDVKM. The DNA of the CDR3 is TGTGCCAGCAGTTGGGACATACCCTCTGGAAACACCATATATTTT. Amino acids: CASSWDIPSGNTIYF.

This chain joins TRBV20-1 and TRBJ2-7; TRBD1 might be the D (5 bases). The CDR3 totals 11 residues. The V and J ends lost 4 bases and 5 bases respectively, with 9 bases between them. The V gene's germline CDR1 is DFQATT and CDR2 SNEGSKA (reference sequence). Written as DNA, the CDR3 is TGCAGTGCTACAGGGAACGACGAGCAGTACTTC. Translation gives CSATGNDEQYF.